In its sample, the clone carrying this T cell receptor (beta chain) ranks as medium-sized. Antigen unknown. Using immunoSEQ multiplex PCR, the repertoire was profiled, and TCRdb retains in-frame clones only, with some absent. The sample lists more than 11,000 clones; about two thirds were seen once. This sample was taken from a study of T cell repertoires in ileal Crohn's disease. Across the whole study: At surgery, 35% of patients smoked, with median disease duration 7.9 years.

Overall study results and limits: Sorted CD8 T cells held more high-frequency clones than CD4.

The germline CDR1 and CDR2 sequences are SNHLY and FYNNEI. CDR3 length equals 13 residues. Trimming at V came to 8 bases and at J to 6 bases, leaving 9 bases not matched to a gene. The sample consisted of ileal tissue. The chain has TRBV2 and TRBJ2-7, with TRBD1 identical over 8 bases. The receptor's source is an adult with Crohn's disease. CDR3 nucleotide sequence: TGTGCCAGCGTTGGGACAGGTTCGGGCGAGCAGTACTTC. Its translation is CASVGTGSGEQYF.